This T cell receptor (beta chain) appears in the sequencing data of a study of cytomegalovirus exposure and HLA in healthy donors (dated by TCRdb to the late 2010s). Looking at the study overall: According to an earlier analysis of a few hundred of the donors, 150 million to 200 million T cells yielded 90 million to 140 million unique TCR beta sequences and approximately 300 Gb of sequence data. An early release covering approximately 600 HLA-typed donors comprised 250 to 350 gigabases of sequencing data and approximately 85 million unique TCR sequences. Of the roughly 430 genotyped donors, approximately 83% fell in the genetic ancestry cluster associated with self-reported Caucasian donors. The aim of the study was to test whether cataloging public T cell receptors could identify signatures of past pathogen exposure. The study profiled the T cell repertoires of around 700 subjects by immunosequencing and related them to cytomegalovirus serostatus. A separate validation cohort of approximately 130 different subjects was used in addition to the approximately 700-subject first cohort. High-throughput TCR immunosequencing, statistical association of individual TCRs with disease status, and machine learning were combined to predict cytomegalovirus infection status. A later analysis re-analyzed previously published TCR beta repertoires from 666 donors and added high-resolution HLA genotyping to study TCR occurrence patterns. Rather than using new phenotypic data, the later analysis identified candidate immune exposures from TCR beta sequences and from how often those sequences occurred across donors. An earlier analysis of 587 of the donors used high-throughput TCR beta sequencing to judge whether each TCR beta V gene segment behaved as functional or pseudogenic. Donor age, sex, ethnicity and CMV serostatus were collected together with the repertoire data. Genome-wide SNP genotypes for about 55% of the roughly 670 donors were used in a later genetic analysis, which treated that subset as a discovery cohort. Every repertoire in the discovery cohort had been generated on one and the same sequencing platform. HLA typing included class I and class II loci at four-digit resolution. The number of typed donors differed by locus: 629-630 for A, B, C, DRB1 and DQB1; 522 for DQA1; around 610 for DPA1; and 400 to 480 for DPB1. Roughly 5 DR-DQ haplotypes were handled as single units for association and clustering because linkage in the cohort was strong. On average, roughly 240,000 unique TCR beta nucleotide sequences were sequenced per donor among 300 to 500 genotyped donors of the cohort, with 15% to 20% of those sequences being non-productive. The paper as a whole reports these results and caveats: The authors suggested that the approach could potentially be extended to other disease states and immunological phenotypes. In the study, around 160 TCR beta chains were listed as associated with cytomegalovirus. A group of highly shared sequence variants was considered likely to be a technical artifact of the sequencing pipeline. The cohort was sequenced for TCR beta chains only, and without alpha or paired-chain data the features that could be detected were limited. Because counts were too low, around 18 rarely observed V segments, including chromosome 9 orphons, were left out of the earlier analysis of a few hundred of the donors. In a later genetic analysis, a missense DCLRE1C variant was associated with V-gene and J-gene trimming of TCR beta chains, and the association was replicated in an independent cohort. In a later genetic analysis, fewer N-insertions in productive TCRs were reported among donors in an Asian-associated ancestry cluster than the 666-donor mean. In a later analysis, over 15,000 TCR beta sequences were associated with specific HLA alleles at a false discovery rate of 0.05. Compared with equally common non-associated chains, HLA-associated TCR beta chains in a later analysis were more clonally expanded and had lower generation probabilities. Because the 87-base-pair reads could not distinguish some IMGT-functional V segments, including TRBV6-2 and TRBV6-3, those segments were excluded. Correlated functional status among segregating V segments might reflect linkage disequilibrium, but an unknown experimental factor could not be ruled out. Three of the identified cytomegalovirus-associated TCR beta chains were confirmed in vitro to be specific for cytomegalovirus antigens. Across donors, most TCR sequences were observed very rarely, whereas some public TCRs were present in many individuals. Assigning TCR associations to individual alleles was difficult when HLA alleles, especially DR and DQ, strongly co-occurred. A further reported finding was that TCR beta sequences accurately predicted the HLA-A and HLA-B alleles for most subjects in the first cohort. The classifier was reported to diagnose cytomegalovirus status with high specificity and sensitivity in both the original and validation cohorts. HLA typing was unavailable for some donors at each locus, so association tests used only the typed subset. According to a later analysis, most CMV-associated TCR beta chains appeared to be HLA-restricted, and the HLA associations seemed to be driven largely by CMV exposure. Roughly uniform sequencing depth across donors was assumed in presence/absence analyses, although this assumption may not hold. The only immune exposure information available for the cohort was CMV serostatus. According to a later analysis, parvovirus B19, influenza, CMV and Epstein-Barr virus appeared linked to several top co-occurrence clusters. In a later analysis, TCR association rates were found to vary across HLA loci, with the most associated TCRs seen for DRB1 alleles and the fewest for HLA-C alleles. Broadly in line with IMGT annotations, most TCR beta V segments showed up in productive rearrangements about 90% or about 30% of the time in an earlier analysis of about 500 of the donors.

V loses 11 bases of germline sequence and J loses 1 base, and the interval between the two ends is 8 bases. CDR1 and CDR2 are drawn from the germline V gene: SGHAT, FQNNGV. Measured from the cysteine to the phenylalanine, the CDR3 is 12 residues long. The read is trimmed to its CDR3 DNA, 36 bases read in frame from base 1. The library was built by means of the immunoSEQ multiplex PCR assay. For the multiplex PCR, a mixture combining 60 forward primers for TCR Vbeta segments and 13 reverse primers for TCR Jbeta segments was used. The CDR3 region of rearranged TCR beta genes was amplified from genomic DNA by a multiplex PCR assay. The Illumina HiSeq System was used to sequence the amplified TCR beta libraries as 87-base-pair reads. On the authors' methods: Across the 500 to 850 repertoires, a later analysis counted roughly 84 million unique TCR beta chains, around 10 million of which were shared by at least two donors. To remove PCR and sequencing errors, raw reads were error-corrected and collapsed into unique sequences using a nearest-neighbor algorithm that merged closely related sequences. Alignment of CDR3 sequences to IMGT reference sequences was used to assign V, D and J gene segments. For a sequence to be retained, a match of at least six nucleotides was required to both a V gene segment and a J gene segment. A rearrangement was called productive if the CDR3 had no stop codons and remained in frame with V and J, and every other rearrangement was called non-productive. CDR3 was defined according to IMGT convention as the region running from the second conserved V-encoded cysteine to the conserved J-encoded phenylalanine. In an earlier analysis of around 570 of the donors, sequences lacking an unambiguous match to a single V gene segment were excluded. An earlier analysis of 550 to 650 of the donors classified V segments as functional when productive rearrangements were above 56.7% and as segregating when the standard deviation between donors was above 5%. A statistical classification framework was built to diagnose cytomegalovirus status from the catalog of TCR beta chain sequences. In a later analysis, TCR nucleotide sequences were compared against IMGT/GENE-DB human TR gene sequences so that V and J genes could be assigned. The TCRdist pipeline was used in a later analysis to assign CDR3 sequences and most-parsimonious VDJ recombination scenarios. In a later analysis, each TCR beta chain was defined by its CDR3 amino acid sequence together with its V-gene family, and reads lacking a unique V-gene family were excluded. A later analysis removed 550 to 700 highly shared, low-generation-probability nucleotide sequences to deal with suspected cross-contamination and a sequencing artifact. A later analysis calculated a clonal expansion index for each public chain from normalized within-repertoire ranks of inferred template counts. A later analysis computed generation probabilities with a VDJ recombination model fitted to out-of-frame rearrangements, and checked the results against IGoR. Hypergeometric tests were used in a later analysis to score TCR-TCR, TCR-HLA and TCR-CMV co-occurrence, with a repertoire-size bias correction applied to the TCR pairs. A later analysis estimated false discovery rates by permuting HLA or CMV assignments 20 times. In a later analysis, co-occurring TCRs were grouped with DBSCAN, and TCRdist sequence similarity was added when clustering was performed within HLA-allele-positive subsets. Repertoires with fewer than 30,000 or more than 120,000 public chains were left out of co-occurrence clustering, as were a handful of repertoires with anomalous nucleotide sharing. TCRdb provides this immuneACCESS table in a form limited to in-frame rearrangements. Some clones are lacking; in checked studies, under half of them reflect an unresolved V gene, and why the rest are absent is not known. Clonal size and the V and J genes are those of that table, whereas D and trimming came from the DNA. This specimen's table enumerates approximately 130,000 clones. Of the sample, just under 2% is held by the ten largest clones.

Note on this clone: Its target antigen remains unknown.

In total, roughly 710 healthy bone marrow donors made up the cohort. At the time of sampling, all cohort members were nominally healthy, though unrecorded immune exposures were likely present. The donor tested CMV seronegative and was one of the 352 seronegative cohort members. Each donor provided a peripheral blood sample, and peripheral blood mononuclear cells were used for TCR beta sequencing. The Qiagen DNeasy Blood Extraction Kit was used to extract genomic DNA from the blood cell samples. The sequencing sample was made of PBMCs. The source of this sequence is a woman aged 55-75 years in good health and CMV-seronegative. The chain is assembled from TRBV11-2 and TRBJ2-2; the D gene is possibly TRBD2, with 5 bases matching. The CDR3 protein sequence reads: CAGRENTGELFF. The DNA reads as follows: TGTGCCGGGAGAGAGAACACCGGGGAGCTGTTTTTT.